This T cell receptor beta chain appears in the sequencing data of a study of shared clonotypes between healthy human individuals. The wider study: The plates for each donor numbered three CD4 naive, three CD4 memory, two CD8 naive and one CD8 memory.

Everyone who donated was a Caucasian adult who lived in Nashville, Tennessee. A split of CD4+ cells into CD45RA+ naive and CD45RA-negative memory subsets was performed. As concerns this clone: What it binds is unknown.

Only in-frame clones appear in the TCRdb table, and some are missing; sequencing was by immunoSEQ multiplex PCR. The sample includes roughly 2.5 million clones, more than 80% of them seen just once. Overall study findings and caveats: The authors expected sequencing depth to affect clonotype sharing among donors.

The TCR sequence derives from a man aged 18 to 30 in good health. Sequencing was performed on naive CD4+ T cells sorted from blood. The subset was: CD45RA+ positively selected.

The CDR3 loop reads CANRDGEQYF. For the CDR3, the DNA is TGTGCTAACAGGGACGGAGAGCAGTACTTC. The gene calls are TRBV7-6 and TRBJ2-7, with a possible D match to TRBD1 (6 bases). Germline assignment: CDR1 SGHVS and CDR2 FNYEAQ. The CDR3 spans 10 residues.